These 3 T cell receptor beta chains were sequenced from one sample in a study of technical replicates of blood from a handful of donors. Produced via immunoSEQ multiplex PCR; TCRdb's table is partial and in-frame only. Among some 82,000 clones listed, 97% were seen once. The specimen was T cells isolated from PBMCs. Receptors originate from a human donor in good health.

The genes are TRBV9 and TRBJ2-1; 12 bases line up with TRBD2. Unmatched junction bases numbered 5, after V lost 6 bases and J lost 4 bases. Germline CDR1 reads SGDLS; CDR2 reads YYNGEE. The CDR3 has 15 residues. The chain's CDR3 is CASTRLAGAYNEQFF. CDR3 nucleotides: TGTGCCAGCACCCGACTAGCGGGAGCGTACAATGAGCAGTTCTTC.

This sequence joins TRBV28 and TRBJ1-5; 9 bases map to TRBD1. CDR1 is MDHEN, CDR2 SYDVKM, per germline. The V segment lost 5 bases and the J segment 7 bases; nucleotides outside the gene matches: 9. The CDR3 runs to 15 residues. The CDR3 DNA is TGTGCCAGCAGTACGGGGACAGGGAATCGGCAGCCCCAGCATTTT. Encoded protein: CASSTGTGNRQPQHF.

CDR3 sequence: CSVLRRRTGVGDTQYF. The CDR3 bases are TGCAGCGTTCTACGCCGAAGGACAGGGGTAGGAGATACGCAGTATTTT. J is TRBJ2-3 and V is TRBV29-1; 9 bases agree with TRBD1. The CDR3 is 16 amino acids. The ends lost 5 bases at V and 5 bases at J; junction bases unmatched: 14. Germline loops: CDR1 SQVTM, CDR2 ANQGSEA.